These 18 T cell receptor beta chains were all obtained from the same sample, sequenced in a study of spatial heterogeneity in lung cancer. General observations from the study: For expanded intratumoral alpha and beta TCRs, counts tracked tumor mutation counts.

TCRdb re-called the 5' RACE reads with MiXCR, one entry per CDR3 protein. The sample lists approximately 1,500 distinct CDR3 sequences; about 19% were seen once. As for time point: sample taken at primary tumor resection. Antigens of these TCRs are unknown. The specimen comprised lung tumor tissue, sampled at surgery. The receptors stem from a male donor with early-stage non-small cell lung cancer.

This clonotype appeared a single time. In a library made to pick up alpha chains, this beta chain is a stray read with a size that means little. This rearrangement joins TRBV6-2 or TRBV6-3 to TRBJ1-2; no reliable D call. The CDR3 runs 14 residues. The germline gives CDR1 MNHEY, CDR2 SVGEGT. The ends were cut back, 3 bases at V and 1 base at J, with 9 bases in the middle. The CDR3 sequence is CASSYIRDNYGYTF. As DNA, the CDR3 is TGTGCCAGCAGTTATATACGGGATAACTATGGCTACACCTTC.

Remarks on this clonotype: A library made for alpha chains picked up this beta chain off target, so its size means little. V and J are TRBV12-3 or TRBV12-4 and TRBJ2-7, with 12 positions matching TRBD2. V shed 6 bases and J 1 base; nucleotides not matched to a gene: 4. The CDR3 contains 15 residues. The CDR3 reads CASSLGLAGSYEQYF. The CDR3 DNA reads TGTGCCAGCAGCCTCGGACTAGCGGGATCCTACGAGCAGTACTTC.

Sample share makes this clonotype medium-sized. This beta chain is an off-target read within a library intended for alpha chains, so its frequency means little. The V call is TRBV5-5, the J call TRBJ2-5; 12 bases are a match to TRBD2. From germline, CDR1 is SGHKS and CDR2 YYEKEE (reference sequence). The CDR3 runs 16 residues. J was trimmed by 3 bases and V by 5 bases; bases with no gene match: 8. The DNA of the CDR3 is TGTGCCAGCAGGCGGCATCTAGCGGGAGGGAAAGAGACCCAGTACTTC. Amino acid sequence: CASRRHLAGGKETQYF.

This clonotype rates as medium-sized. This beta chain is a stray sequence in a library constructed for alpha chains; its clone size is not meaningful. V gene TRBV13 combines with J gene TRBJ2-5, with D tentatively TRBD2 (5 bases). The germline V gene has CDR1 PRHDT and CDR2 FYEKMQ (reference sequence). The V end lost 3 bases, the J end lost 4 bases, and 18 bases lay between the germline ends. CDR3 size: 16 residues. CDR3 DNA: TGTGCCAGCAGCTTTGGGGAGCCCGGCGGTGTAGAGACCCAGTACTTC. Amino acid sequence: CASSFGEPGGVETQYF.

There are a few counts of this clonotype. The library was designed around alpha chains, so this beta chain is a stray read whose abundance carries little weight. This chain uses TRBV28 with TRBJ1-6; a possible D gene is TRBD1 (6 bases). Germline values: CDR1 MDHEN, CDR2 SYDVKM. This CDR3 contains 15 residues. Trimming took 5 bases from V and 6 from J, leaving 14 bases between them. The CDR3 DNA sequence: TGTGCCAGCAGTCCAGGGGACTTGTTTAATTCACCCCTCCACTTT. Amino acids: CASSPGDLFNSPLHF. Supplemented by reference TRBV28 and TRBJ1-6, the full variable domain reads DVKVTQSSRYLVKRTGEKVFLECVQDMDHENMFWYRQDPGLGLRLIYFSYDVKMKEKGDIPEGYSVSREKKERFSLILESASTNQTSMYLCASSPGDLFNSPLHFGNGTRLTVT.

This clonotype is labeled large (0.1 to 1%). This beta chain turned up in a library designed for alpha chains; as an off-target read, its abundance says little. The chain recombines TRBV10-2 with TRBJ2-1; 7 bases are a match to TRBD2. CDR3 size: 14 residues. Germline-derived CDR1 and CDR2 are WSHSY and SAAADI. Trimming took 5 bases from V and 8 from J; bases not matched to a gene: 9. DNA of the CDR3: TGCGCCAGCAGTCCCGGGACTACCTGGCATGAGCAGTTCTTC. This gives the protein CASSPGTTWHEQFF.

By share of the sample, this clonotype is medium-sized. Within a library made for alpha chains, this beta chain is off target, and its count is uninformative. V gene TRBV20-1 combines with J gene TRBJ2-4; no reliable D call. Trimming removed 3 bases at V and 0 bases at J, with 9 bases between. This CDR3 is built from 14 residues. Germline-derived CDR1 and CDR2 are DFQATT and SNEGSKA (reference sequence). The CDR3 here is CSARVSQAKNIQYF. The CDR3 coding sequence is TGCAGTGCTAGGGTATCACAAGCCAAAAACATTCAGTACTTC.

Sample share makes this clonotype medium-sized. In a library made to pick up alpha chains, this beta chain is a stray read with a size that means little. The chain carries TRBV5-1 and TRBJ2-1, with 7 bases fitting TRBD1. With V trimmed by 6 bases and J by 0 bases, 3 bases remained unmatched. The CDR3 runs to 14 residues. Germline loops: CDR1 SGHRS, CDR2 YFSETQ. In nucleotides, the CDR3 is TGCGCCAGCAAGGGGACAGTCTCCTACAATGAGCAGTTCTTC. Protein: CASKGTVSYNEQFF.

For this clonotype: The library was designed around alpha chains, so this beta chain is a stray read whose abundance carries little weight. This chain joins TRBV12-3 or TRBV12-4 and TRBJ2-2, with D perhaps matching TRBD1 (6 bases). The CDR3 consists of 15 residues. Trimming shortened V by 6 bases and J by 0 bases, and 11 bases separated the two germline ends. DNA of the CDR3: TGTGCCAGCAGCCCTGGACAGACGAACACCGGGGAGCTGTTTTTT. It yields the protein CASSPGQTNTGELFF.

This clonotype is medium-sized within its sample. This beta chain appears as a stray read in a library generated for alpha chains; its size is not informative. The rearrangement joins TRBV3-1 to TRBJ2-2, with D hard to call. The germline V gene has CDR1 LGHDT and CDR2 YNNKEL (reference sequence). V was pared by 8 bases and J by 6 bases, with 7 bases between. This CDR3 is built from 11 residues. CDR3 region: CASASPGELFF. CDR3 bases: TGTGCCAGCGCGTCCCCCGGGGAGCTGTTTTTT.

Points on this clonotype: This beta chain was picked up by a library intended for alpha chains and is off target, so its count carries little meaning. The chain couples TRBV6-6 to TRBJ1-6; TRBD1 is a possible D gene (6 bases). CDR1 MNHNY and CDR2 SVGAGI come from the germline V gene (reference sequence). CDR3 length equals 16 residues. The V end was cut by 0 bases, the J end by 14 bases, with 20 bases between. The CDR3 region is CASSYSWGLRLGALHF. For the CDR3, the DNA is TGTGCCAGCAGTTACTCTTGGGGGCTCCGTTTGGGGGCCCTCCACTTT.

There are a few counts of this clonotype. With the library built for alpha chains, this beta chain is off target and its frequency is not meaningful. The rearrangement joins TRBV29-1 to TRBJ1-2, with TRBD1 as a possible D gene (6 bases). The CDR3 loop spans 12 amino acids. V gave up 3 bases and J gave up 3 bases, with 8 bases separating them. The germline V gene encodes CDR1 SQVTM and CDR2 ANQGSEA. The CDR3 coding sequence is TGCAGCGTTGAGGACAGTTACTATGGCTACACCTTC. Translated: CSVEDSYYGYTF.

This clonotype rates as medium-sized (0.01 to 0.1%). The library was designed around alpha chains, so this beta chain is a stray read whose abundance carries little weight. V is TRBV20-1 and J is TRBJ2-2; D remains ambiguous. This CDR3 spans 13 amino acids. Trimming took 3 bases from V and 0 from J, leaving 5 bases between them. CDR1 and CDR2 (germline): DFQATT, SNEGSKA (reference sequence). As DNA, the CDR3 is TGCAGTGCTAGTCGAGCGAACACCGGGGAGCTGTTTTTT. This translates into CSASRANTGELFF.

Relative to its sample, this clonotype is large (0.1 to 1%). Found in a library prepared for alpha chains, this beta chain is an off-target read, and its abundance has little meaning. V is TRBV28 and J is TRBJ2-2; D is possibly TRBD2 (5 bases). V was pared by 2 bases and J by 4 bases, with 8 bases between. The CDR3 is 14 amino acids. Germline V gives CDR1 MDHEN, CDR2 SYDVKM. The CDR3 spells CASSLGGSTGELFF. The DNA of the CDR3 is TGTGCCAGCAGTTTAGGTGGGAGCACCGGGGAGCTGTTTTTT.

By share, this clonotype ranks as medium-sized. The library was designed around alpha chains, so this beta chain is a stray read whose abundance carries little weight. CDR3 protein: CAWSVVGGPGNTIYF. For the CDR3, the DNA is TGTGCCTGGAGTGTCGTGGGGGGGCCTGGAAACACCATATATTTT. The rearrangement joins TRBV30 to TRBJ1-3; possibly TRBD1 for D (6 bases). The CDR3 consists of 15 residues. Germline CDR1 and CDR2: GTSNPN and SVGIG (reference sequence). Trimming left V 0 bases short and J 2 bases short, with 11 bases between.

This clonotype is medium-sized in the sample. A library made for alpha chains picked up this beta chain off target, so its size means little. The chain combines TRBV12-3 or TRBV12-4 with TRBJ2-5; 8 nucleotides align to TRBD1. The V segment lost 5 bases and the J segment 1 base; nucleotides outside the gene matches: 3. The CDR3 contains 14 residues. CDR3 in amino acids: CASSQTGVQETQYF. CDR3 coding DNA: TGTGCCAGCAGTCAGACAGGGGTCCAAGAGACCCAGTACTTC.

This clonotype is medium-sized in the sample. This beta chain came through as a stray read in a library set up for alpha chains, and its size says little. V and J are TRBV28 and TRBJ2-7; no reliable D call. Trimming removed 6 bases from V and 5 bases from J, with 8 bases in between. The V gene's germline CDR1 is MDHEN and CDR2 SYDVKM. The CDR3 is 11 residues long. In nucleotides, the CDR3 is TGTGCCAGCAGCCTAGAAAACGAGCAGTACTTC. Protein product: CASSLENEQYF.

This clonotype is labeled as medium-sized. For a library built for alpha chains, this beta chain is a stray read; little rests on its size. The chain couples TRBV20-1 to TRBJ1-5, with 8 bases aligning to TRBD1. The germline V gene has CDR1 DFQATT and CDR2 SNEGSKA (reference sequence). This CDR3 is built from 13 residues. V lost 6 bases, J lost 3 bases, and 4 bases stayed unmatched. In DNA, the CDR3 is TGCAGTGCCGCGGACAGGGACAATCAGCCCCAGCATTTT. Protein product: CSAADRDNQPQHF.